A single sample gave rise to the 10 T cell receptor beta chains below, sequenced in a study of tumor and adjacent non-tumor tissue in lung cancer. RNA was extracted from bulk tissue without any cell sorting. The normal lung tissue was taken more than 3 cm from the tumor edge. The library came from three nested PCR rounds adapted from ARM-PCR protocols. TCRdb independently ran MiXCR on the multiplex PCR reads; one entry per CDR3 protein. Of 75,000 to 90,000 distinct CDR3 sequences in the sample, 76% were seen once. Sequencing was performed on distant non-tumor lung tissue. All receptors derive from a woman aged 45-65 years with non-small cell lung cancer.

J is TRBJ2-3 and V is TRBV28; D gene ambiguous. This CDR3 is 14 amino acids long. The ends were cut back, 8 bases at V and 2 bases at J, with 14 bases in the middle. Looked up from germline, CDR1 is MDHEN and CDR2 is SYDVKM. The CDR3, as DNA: TGTGCCAGCTGCTCGGCACGCCTCACAGATACGCAGTATTTT. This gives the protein CASCSARLTDTQYF.

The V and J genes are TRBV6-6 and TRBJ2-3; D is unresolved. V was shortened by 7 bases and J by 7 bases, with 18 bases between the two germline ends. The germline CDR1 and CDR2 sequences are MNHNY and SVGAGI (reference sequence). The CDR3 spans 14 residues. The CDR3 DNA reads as TGTGCCAGCACCCCGGGTGGGCCGTTAAATACGCAGTATTTT. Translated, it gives CASTPGGPLNTQYF.

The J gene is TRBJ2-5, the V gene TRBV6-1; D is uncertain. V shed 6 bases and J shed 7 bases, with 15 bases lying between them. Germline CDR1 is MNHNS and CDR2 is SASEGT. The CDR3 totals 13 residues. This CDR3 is CASSPTGRVTQYF. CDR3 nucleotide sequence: TGTGCCAGCAGCCCTACCGGAAGGGTGACCCAGTACTTC.

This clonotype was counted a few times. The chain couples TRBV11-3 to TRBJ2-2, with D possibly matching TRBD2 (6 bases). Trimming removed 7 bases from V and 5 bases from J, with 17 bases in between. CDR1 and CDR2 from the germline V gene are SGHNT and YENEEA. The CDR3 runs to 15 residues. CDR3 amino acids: CASTAGRGDTGELFF. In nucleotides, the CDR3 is TGTGCCAGCACCGCGGGACGGGGTGATACCGGGGAGCTGTTTTTT.

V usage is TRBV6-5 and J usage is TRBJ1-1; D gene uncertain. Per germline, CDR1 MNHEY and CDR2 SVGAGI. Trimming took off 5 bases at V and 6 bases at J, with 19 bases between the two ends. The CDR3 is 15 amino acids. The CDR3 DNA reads TGTGCCAGCAGTCAACCCCAGCGATTGGGCGCTGAAGCTTTCTTT. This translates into CASSQPQRLGAEAFF.

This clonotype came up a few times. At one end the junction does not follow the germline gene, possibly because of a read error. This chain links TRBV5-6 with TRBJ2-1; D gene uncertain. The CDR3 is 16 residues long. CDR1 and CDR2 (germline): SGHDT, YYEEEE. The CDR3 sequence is CASSPTWSGPYNEQSF. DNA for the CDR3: TGTGCCAGCAGCCCAACCTGGTCTGGGCCATACAATGAGCAGTCCTTC.

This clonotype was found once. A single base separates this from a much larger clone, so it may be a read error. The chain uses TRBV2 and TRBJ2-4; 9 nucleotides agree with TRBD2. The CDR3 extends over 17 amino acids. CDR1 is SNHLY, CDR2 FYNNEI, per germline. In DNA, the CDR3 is TGTACCAGCAGTGAACGAGCGGGAGGAATAGCCAAAAACATTCAGTACTTC. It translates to CTSSERAGGIAKNIQYF.

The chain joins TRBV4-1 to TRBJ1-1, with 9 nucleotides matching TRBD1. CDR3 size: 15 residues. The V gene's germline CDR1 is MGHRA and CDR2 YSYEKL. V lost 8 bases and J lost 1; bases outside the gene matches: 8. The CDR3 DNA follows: TGCGCCAGCGGCTCTCTACAGGGGGCGAACACTGAAGCTTTCTTT. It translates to CASGSLQGANTEAFF.

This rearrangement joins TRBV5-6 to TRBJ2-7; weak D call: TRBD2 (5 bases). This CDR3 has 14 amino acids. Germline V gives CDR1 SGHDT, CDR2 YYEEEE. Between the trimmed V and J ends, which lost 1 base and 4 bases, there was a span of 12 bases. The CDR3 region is CASSLWQRVYEQYV. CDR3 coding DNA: TGTGCCAGCAGCTTGTGGCAGAGGGTTTACGAGCAGTACGTC.

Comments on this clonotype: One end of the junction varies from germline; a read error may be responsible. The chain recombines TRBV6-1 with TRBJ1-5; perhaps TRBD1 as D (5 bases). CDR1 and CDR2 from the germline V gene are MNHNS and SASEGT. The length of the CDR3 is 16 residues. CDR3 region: CTSSVLRGRGNQPQHF. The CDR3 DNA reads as TGTACCAGCAGTGTGCTGAGGGGTCGGGGCAATCAGCCCCAGCATTTT.